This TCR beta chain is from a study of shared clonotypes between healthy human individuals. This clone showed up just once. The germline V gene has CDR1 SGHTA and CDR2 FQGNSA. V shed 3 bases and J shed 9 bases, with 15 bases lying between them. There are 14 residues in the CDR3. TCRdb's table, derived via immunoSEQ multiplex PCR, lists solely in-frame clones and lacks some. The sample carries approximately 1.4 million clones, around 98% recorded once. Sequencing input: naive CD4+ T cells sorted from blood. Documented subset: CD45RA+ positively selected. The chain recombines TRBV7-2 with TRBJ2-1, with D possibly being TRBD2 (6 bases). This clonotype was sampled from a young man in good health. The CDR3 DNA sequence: TGTGCCAGCAGCTTGGACTATGGGGCGCGTGAGCAGTTCTTC. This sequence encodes CASSLDYGAREQFF.